One sample yielded the 12 T cell receptor beta chains listed below, sequenced in a study of shared clonotypes between healthy human individuals. Naivety among CD8 cells was defined by CD45RO negativity and positive CCR7 selection, thereby excluding terminally differentiated effector memory CD45RA+ cells. Sequencing was performed with immunoSEQ multiplex PCR; in TCRdb, only in-frame clones are kept and a portion is missing. Among roughly 570,000 clones, 98% were seen once, and the ten largest hold less than 0.35%. The sample consisted of naive CD8+ T cells sorted from blood. The source of these receptors is a man aged 25 to 40 in good health.

The gene calls are TRBV29-1 and TRBJ2-6, with 7 positions matching TRBD1. This CDR3 region has 19 residues. The germline V gene encodes CDR1 SQVTM and CDR2 ANQGSEA. V was clipped by 1 base and J by 0 bases; unmatched bases: 12. Written as DNA, the CDR3 is TGCAGCGTTGAAGGTGGTCGGGACAGCACCATCTCTGGGGCCAACGTCCTGACTTTC. This gives the protein CSVEGGRDSTISGANVLTF. The full variable domain, with the rest looked up from reference TRBV29-1 and TRBJ2-6, is SAVISQKPSRDICQRGTSLTIQCQVDSQVTMMFWYRQQPGQSLTLIATANQGSEATYESGFVIDKFPISRPNLTFSTLTVSNMSPEDSSIYLCSVEGGRDSTISGANVLTFGAGSRLTVL.

CDR3 nucleotides: TGTGCCAGCAGCGAAGAACAGGGCTACGAGCAGTACTTC. Its protein is CASSEEQGYEQYF. The V call is TRBV9, the J call TRBJ2-7; D possibly corresponds to TRBD1 (6 bases). Germline CDR1 and CDR2: SGDLS and YYNGEE. The CDR3 totals 13 residues. Trimming pared 3 bases from V and 3 bases from J, leaving 10 bases between.

V usage is TRBV4-3 and J usage is TRBJ1-2; unclear D gene. The CDR3 extends over 17 amino acids. Germline-derived CDR1 and CDR2 are LGHNA and YSLEER. The ends were cut back, 0 bases at V and 8 bases at J, with 22 bases in the middle. As DNA, the CDR3 is TGCGCCAGCAGCCAAGATATAGGACCTACTGGGAGATTGGGCTACACCTTC. Translated, it gives CASSQDIGPTGRLGYTF.

The rearrangement joins TRBV27 to TRBJ2-3; D is uncertain. CDR1 is MNHEY and CDR2 is SMNVEV in the germline V gene (reference sequence). CDR3 length: 15 amino acids. Trimming took off 6 bases at V and 2 bases at J, with 15 bases between the two ends. Here the CDR3 DNA reads TGTGCCAGCAGCCAAAATAGCCCCTACACAGATACGCAGTATTTT. As protein: CASSQNSPYTDTQYF.

This chain uses TRBV27 with TRBJ2-1; weak D call: TRBD2 (5 bases). The CDR3 extends over 13 amino acids. In germline, CDR1 is MNHEY, CDR2 SMNVEV (reference sequence). V was cut by 7 bases and J by 2 bases, with 9 bases left in between. This chain's CDR3 is CASMRATYNEQFF. The CDR3 DNA reads TGTGCCAGCATGAGGGCAACCTACAATGAGCAGTTCTTC.

To note about this clone: This sample also contains other DNA sequences that code for the same CDR3. The chain uses TRBV19 and TRBJ2-7; 10 nucleotides line up with TRBD1. In germline, CDR1 is LNHDA, CDR2 SQIVND (reference sequence). This CDR3 is built from 14 residues. Germline trimming cut 3 bases from V and 4 bases from J; bases unmatched to any gene: 3. The DNA of the CDR3 is TGTGCCAGTAGTATCGGGACAGGGGTTTACGAGCAGTACTTC. It yields the protein CASSIGTGVYEQYF.

V usage is TRBV7-9 and J usage is TRBJ1-1; 7 bases map to TRBD1. Germline V gives CDR1 SEHNR, CDR2 FQNEAQ (reference sequence). V was pared by 5 bases and J by 6 bases, with 12 bases of the junction left unmatched. This CDR3 has 15 amino acids. CDR3 coding DNA: TGTGCCAGCAGCCACCTAGGACAGGCGAGACCTGAAGCTTTCTTT. It is translated as CASSHLGQARPEAFF.

The V and J genes are TRBV7-9 and TRBJ2-7; D gene ambiguous. The V gene lost 5 bases and the J gene lost 2 bases, with 7 bases spanning the gap. CDR1 is SEHNR, CDR2 FQNEAQ, per germline (reference sequence). This CDR3 has 12 residues. The CDR3 nucleotides read TGTGCCAGCAGCCCGTTTCCCTACGAGCAGTACTTC. Amino acids: CASSPFPYEQYF.

V is TRBV7-8 and J is TRBJ2-3; 7 positions match TRBD2. Trimming took 1 base from V and 5 from J; bases not matched to a gene: 15. The CDR3 covers 18 residues. Germline CDR1 is SGHVS and CDR2 is FQNEAQ. CDR3 sequence reads: CASSLGLAVLFPGDTQYF. In DNA form, the CDR3 reads TGTGCCAGCAGCTTAGGCCTAGCGGTCCTATTCCCAGGAGATACGCAGTATTTT.

The sample holds one count of this clone. The rearrangement links TRBV5-1 to TRBJ2-5; TRBD1 matches at 7 bases. The length of the CDR3 is 15 residues. The J segment lost 2 bases and the V segment lost 4 bases, leaving 8 bases of the junction unmatched. Germline CDR1 SGHRS, CDR2 YFSETQ. CDR3 residues: CASSNFTGQQETQYF. The CDR3 DNA reads as TGCGCCAGCAGCAATTTCACGGGACAGCAAGAGACCCAGTACTTC.

The chain uses TRBV2 and TRBJ1-5; 10 bases match TRBD1. The junction had 7 bases not matched to a gene; V was cut back by 6 bases and J by 2 bases. This CDR3 region has 16 residues. Looked up from germline, CDR1 is SNHLY and CDR2 is FYNNEI. CDR3 sequence (DNA): TGTGCCAGCAGGGGGACAGGGGATTGGCGCAATCAGCCCCAGCATTTT. Its protein product is CASRGTGDWRNQPQHF.

The V and J genes are TRBV7-2 and TRBJ2-3; 10 bases are shared with TRBD2. Losses at the gene ends were 5 bases for V and 0 bases for J; bases not matched to a gene: 8. The CDR3 spans 17 residues. Per germline, CDR1 SGHTA and CDR2 FQGNSA. The CDR3 sequence: CASSKSLAGASTDTQYF. The CDR3 nucleotides read TGTGCCAGCAGCAAGTCCCTAGCGGGGGCTAGCACAGATACGCAGTATTTT.